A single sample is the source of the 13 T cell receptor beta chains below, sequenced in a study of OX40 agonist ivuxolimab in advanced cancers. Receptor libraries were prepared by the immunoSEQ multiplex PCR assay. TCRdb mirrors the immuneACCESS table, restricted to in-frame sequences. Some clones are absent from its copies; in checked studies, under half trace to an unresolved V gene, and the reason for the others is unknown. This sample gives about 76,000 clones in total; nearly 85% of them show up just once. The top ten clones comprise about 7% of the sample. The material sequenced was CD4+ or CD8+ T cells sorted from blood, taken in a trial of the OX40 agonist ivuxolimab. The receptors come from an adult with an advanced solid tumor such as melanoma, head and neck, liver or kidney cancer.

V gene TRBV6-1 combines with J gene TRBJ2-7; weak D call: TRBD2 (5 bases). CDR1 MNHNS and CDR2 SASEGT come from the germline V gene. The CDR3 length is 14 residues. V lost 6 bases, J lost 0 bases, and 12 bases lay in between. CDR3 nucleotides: TGTGCCAGCAGATTAAACGCGGGCTCCTACGAGCAGTACTTC. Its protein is CASRLNAGSYEQYF.

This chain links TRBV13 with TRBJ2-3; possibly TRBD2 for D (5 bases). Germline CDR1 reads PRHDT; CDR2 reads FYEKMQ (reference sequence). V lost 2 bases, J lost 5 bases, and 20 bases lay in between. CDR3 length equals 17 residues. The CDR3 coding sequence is TGTGCCAGCAGCTTAACTTTTACACTAGATCTTCGAGATACGCAGTATTTT. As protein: CASSLTFTLDLRDTQYF.

DNA of the CDR3: TGCGCCAGCAGCCAACCCGGGATTCATGAGCAGTTCTTC. Amino acids: CASSQPGIHEQFF. V and J are TRBV4-3 and TRBJ2-1; a weak D match, TRBD2 (5 bases). This CDR3 contains 13 residues. Between the trimmed V and J ends, which lost 2 bases and 8 bases, there was a span of 10 bases. Germline V gene data show CDR1 as LGHNA and CDR2 as YSLEER.

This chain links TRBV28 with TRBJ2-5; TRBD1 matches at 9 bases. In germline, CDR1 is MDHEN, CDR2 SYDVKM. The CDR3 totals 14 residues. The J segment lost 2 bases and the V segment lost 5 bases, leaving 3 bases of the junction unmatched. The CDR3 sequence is CASSPGQGQETQYF. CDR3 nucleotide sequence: TGTGCCAGCAGTCCGGGACAGGGACAAGAGACCCAGTACTTC.

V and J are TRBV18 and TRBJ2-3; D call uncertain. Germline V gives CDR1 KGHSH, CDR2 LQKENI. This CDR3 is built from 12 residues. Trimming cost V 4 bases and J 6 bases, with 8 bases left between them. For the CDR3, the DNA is TGTGCCAGCTCACTGGGCCCGGATACGCAGTATTTT. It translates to CASSLGPDTQYF.

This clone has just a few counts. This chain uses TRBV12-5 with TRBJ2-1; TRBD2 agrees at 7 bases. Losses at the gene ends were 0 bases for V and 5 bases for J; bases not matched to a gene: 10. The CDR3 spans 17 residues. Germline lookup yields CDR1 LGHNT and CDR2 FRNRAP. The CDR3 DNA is TGTGCTAGTGGTTTGGTACTCGGCGGGAGAGGGGACAATGAGCAGTTCTTC. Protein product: CASGLVLGGRGDNEQFF. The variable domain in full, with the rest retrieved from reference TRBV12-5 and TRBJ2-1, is DARVTQTPRHKVTEMGQEVTMRCQPILGHNTVFWYRQTMMQGLELLAYFRNRAPLDDSGMPKDRFSAEMPDATLATLKIQPSEPRDSAVYFCASGLVLGGRGDNEQFFGPGTRLTVL.

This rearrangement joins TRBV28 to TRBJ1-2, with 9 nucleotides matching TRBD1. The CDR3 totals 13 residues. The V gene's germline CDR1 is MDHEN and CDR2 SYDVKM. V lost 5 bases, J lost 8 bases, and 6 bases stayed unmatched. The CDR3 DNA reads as TGTGCCAGCAGTCCGGGACAGGGTGGAGGCTACACCTTC. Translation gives CASSPGQGGGYTF.

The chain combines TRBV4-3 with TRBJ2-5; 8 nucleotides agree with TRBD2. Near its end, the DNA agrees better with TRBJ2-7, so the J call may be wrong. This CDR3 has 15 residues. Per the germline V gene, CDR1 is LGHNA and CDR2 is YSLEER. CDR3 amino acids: CASSHLPGLAYEQYF. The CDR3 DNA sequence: TGCGCCAGCAGCCATTTGCCGGGACTAGCCTACGAGCAGTACTTC.

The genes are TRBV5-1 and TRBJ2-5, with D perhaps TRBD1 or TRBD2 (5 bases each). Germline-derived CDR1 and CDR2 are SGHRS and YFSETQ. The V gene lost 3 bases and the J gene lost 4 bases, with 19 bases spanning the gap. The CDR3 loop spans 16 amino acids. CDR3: CASSSLLATGGETQYF. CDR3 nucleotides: TGCGCCAGCAGCTCACTTCTAGCTACTGGGGGAGAGACCCAGTACTTC.

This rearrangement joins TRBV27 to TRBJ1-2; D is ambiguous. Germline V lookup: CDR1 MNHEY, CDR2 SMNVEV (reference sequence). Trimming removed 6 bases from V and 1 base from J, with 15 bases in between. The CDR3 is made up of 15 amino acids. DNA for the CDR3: TGTGCCAGCAGCCCCAAGCGGCCCGGTAACTATGGCTACACCTTC. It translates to CASSPKRPGNYGYTF.

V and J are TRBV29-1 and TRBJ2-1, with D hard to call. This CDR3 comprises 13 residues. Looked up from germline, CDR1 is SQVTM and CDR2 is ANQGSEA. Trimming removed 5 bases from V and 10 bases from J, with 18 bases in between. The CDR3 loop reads CSVKWSGSKEQFF. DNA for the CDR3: TGCAGCGTTAAGTGGTCAGGCAGTAAAGAGCAGTTCTTC.

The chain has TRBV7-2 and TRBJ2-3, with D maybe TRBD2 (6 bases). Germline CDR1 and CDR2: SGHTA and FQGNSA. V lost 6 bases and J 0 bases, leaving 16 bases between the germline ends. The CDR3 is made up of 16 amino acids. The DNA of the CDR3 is TGTGCCAGCAGGCGCCATGGGACTTATAGCACAGATACGCAGTATTTT. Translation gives CASRRHGTYSTDTQYF. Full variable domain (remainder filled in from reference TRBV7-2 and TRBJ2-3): GAGVSQSPSNKVTEKGKDVELRCDPISGHTALYWYRQSLGQGLEFLIYFQGNSAPDKSGLPSDRFSAERTGGSVSTLTIQRTQQEDSAVYLCASRRHGTYSTDTQYFGPGTRLTVL.

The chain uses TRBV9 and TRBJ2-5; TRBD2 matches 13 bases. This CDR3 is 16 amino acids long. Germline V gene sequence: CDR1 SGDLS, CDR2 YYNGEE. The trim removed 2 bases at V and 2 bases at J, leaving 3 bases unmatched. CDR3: CASSVGTSGIQETQYF. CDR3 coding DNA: TGTGCCAGCAGCGTCGGGACTAGCGGGATTCAAGAGACCCAGTACTTC.